These T cell receptor beta chains were read from a single sample in a study of blood T cell repertoires in COVID-19. Using immunoSEQ multiplex PCR, the repertoire was profiled, and TCRdb retains in-frame clones only, with some absent. The sample holds a few hundred thousand clones, approximately 81% seen once. The sample taken for sequencing was peripheral blood. These receptors were obtained from a woman aged 80 or older with acute or convalescent COVID-19. Both conserved end residues are part of each CDR3. D genes are given only for firm matches. A clone size is listed for some rows: how often the clone was seen (once, few, many), or a class if it is expanded.

D gene	clone size	V gene	J gene	CDR3 protein	CDR3 DNA
NA	once	TRBV3-1/TRBV3-2	TRBJ1-5	CASSPPGNQPQHF	TGTGCCAGCAGCCCCCCAGGGAATCAGCCCCAGCATTTT
NA	once	TRBV5-1	TRBJ1-1	CASSSLGVNTEAFF	TGCGCCAGCAGCTCCCTCGGGGTGAACACTGAAGCTTTCTTT
TRBD1	NA	TRBV11-2	TRBJ2-5	CASSLGTGKGETQYF	TGTGCCAGCAGCCTCGGGACAGGGAAAGGGGAGACCCAGTACTTC
TRBD1	NA	TRBV27	TRBJ1-2	CASSFRGQGYGYTF	TGTGCCAGCAGTTTCAGGGGACAGGGCTATGGCTACACCTTC
NA	NA	TRBV7-9	TRBJ1-2	CASSLNSYYGYTF	TGTGCCAGCAGCTTAAACAGTTACTATGGCTACACCTTC
TRBD1	NA	TRBV7-8	TRBJ1-1	CASNLGTVHEAFF	TGTGCCAGCAATCTGGGGACAGTACATGAAGCTTTCTTT
NA	NA	TRBV11-3	TRBJ2-3	CASSLEGGPSDTQYF	TGTGCCAGCAGCTTGGAGGGGGGGCCATCAGATACGCAGTATTTT
NA	NA	TRBV4-1	TRBJ1-2	CASSQGSQARYGYTF	TGCGCCAGCAGCCAAGGCTCGCAGGCGCGCTATGGCTACACCTTC
NA	NA	TRBV20-1	TRBJ1-1	CSVTVNTEAFF	TGCAGTGTTACAGTGAACACTGAAGCTTTCTTT
NA	NA	TRBV5-8	TRBJ1-4	CASTRGWTDLFF	TGTGCCAGCACCCGAGGGTGGACAGACCTGTTTTTT
TRBD1	few	TRBV10-3	TRBJ1-6	CAIRKEDRVGSPLHF	TGTGCCATCAGGAAGGAGGACAGGGTCGGTTCACCCCTCCACTTT
NA	NA	TRBV6-4	TRBJ1-2	CASSDSRESYTF	TGTGCCAGCAGTGACTCTCGGGAGAGCTACACCTTC
NA	NA	TRBV14	TRBJ1-2	CASSQGLRGYTF	TGTGCCAGCAGCCAAGGTTTACGGGGGTACACCTTC
TRBD1	NA	TRBV19	TRBJ1-6	CATSRGDSSYNSPLHF	TGTGCCACCTCGAGGGGGGACAGTTCCTATAATTCACCCCTCCACTTT
TRBD1	few	TRBV7-2	TRBJ1-2	CASSRGGTGRGDGYTF	TGTGCCAGCAGCCGTGGGGGGACAGGGCGAGGGGATGGCTACACCTTC
NA	NA	TRBV25-1	TRBJ2-7	CASSETGEQYF	TGTGCCAGCAGTGAAACGGGTGAGCAGTACTTC
TRBD1	NA	TRBV6-5	TRBJ1-5	CASSPSQGARPQHF	TGTGCCAGCAGCCCCTCCCAGGGGGCGAGGCCCCAGCATTTT
TRBD1	NA	TRBV7-2	TRBJ2-1	CASSFVPGGNNEQFF	TGTGCCAGCAGCTTCGTACCAGGGGGAAACAATGAGCAGTTCTTC
TRBD1	NA	TRBV6-5	TRBJ1-2	CASTGQGAFDGYTF	TGTGCCAGCACCGGACAGGGGGCTTTTGATGGCTACACCTTC
TRBD1	NA	TRBV11-3	TRBJ1-2	CASSLLTGQGEGYTF	TGTGCCAGCAGCTTACTCACTGGACAGGGCGAGGGCTACACCTTC
NA	NA	TRBV7-6	TRBJ1-6	CASSLGSSSYNSPLHF	TGTGCCAGCAGCTTAGGGTCCAGCTCCTATAATTCACCCCTCCACTTT
NA	once	TRBV5-1	TRBJ2-6	CASSQISGANVLTF	TGCGCCAGCAGCCAAATCTCTGGGGCCAACGTCCTGACTTTC
TRBD2	few	TRBV6-6	TRBJ2-7	CASSYSKAGGREQYF	TGTGCCAGCAGTTACTCGAAAGCGGGGGGGCGGGAGCAGTACTTC
TRBD2	NA	TRBV5-1	TRBJ2-1	CASSQRGGYNEQFF	TGCGCCAGCTCCCAGCGGGGGGGGTACAATGAGCAGTTCTTC
TRBD1	NA	TRBV7-2	TRBJ1-3	CASSLVGTAGGNTIYF	TGTGCCAGCAGCTTAGTAGGGACAGCCGGCGGAAACACCATATATTTT
TRBD1	NA	TRBV7-2	TRBJ2-3	CASSSQGAGQNTQYF	TGTGCCAGCAGCTCTCAGGGGGCCGGGCAGAATACGCAGTATTTT
TRBD2	NA	TRBV7-3	TRBJ2-1	CASSSQLAGGGEQFF	TGTGCCAGCAGCTCACAACTAGCGGGGGGAGGAGAGCAGTTCTTC
NA	NA	TRBV6-5	TRBJ2-7	CASKVSGRTYEQYF	TGTGCCAGCAAAGTGAGCGGGCGCACCTACGAGCAGTACTTC
NA	few	TRBV25-1	TRBJ1-2	CASSIDSHYGYTF	TGTGCCAGCAGTATCGACAGTCACTATGGCTACACCTTC
TRBD1	once	TRBV28	TRBJ2-2	CASSLPRGRTGELFF	TGTGCCAGCAGTTTACCCAGGGGGCGCACCGGGGAGCTGTTTTTT